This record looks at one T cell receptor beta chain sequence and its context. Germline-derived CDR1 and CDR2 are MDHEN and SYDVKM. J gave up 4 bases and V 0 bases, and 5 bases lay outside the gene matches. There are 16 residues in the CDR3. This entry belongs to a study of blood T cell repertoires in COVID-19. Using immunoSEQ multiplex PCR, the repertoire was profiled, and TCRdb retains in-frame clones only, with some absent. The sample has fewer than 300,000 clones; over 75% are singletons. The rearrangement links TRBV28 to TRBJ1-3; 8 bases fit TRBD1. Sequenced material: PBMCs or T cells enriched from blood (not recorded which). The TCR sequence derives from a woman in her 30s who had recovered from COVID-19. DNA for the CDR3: TGTGCCAGCAGTTTATGGACAGGGGCAGGCGGAAACACCATATATTTT. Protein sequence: CASSLWTGAGGNTIYF.